The clone carrying this TCR beta chain was seen a few times. Assay: immunoSEQ multiplex PCR; the TCRdb copy retains only in-frame clones and omits some. Of around 200,000 clones in the sample, approximately 87% are singletons; the top ten hold around 1%. The entry originates in a study of blood T cell repertoires in COVID-19. Whole-study context: COVID-19 samples collected from the United States, Italy and Spain covered acute and convalescent phases. PBMCs, B-cell-depleted T cells, or T cells were the source of the cDNA or gDNA that made up the material.

CDR3 length equals 13 residues. Trimming took 0 bases from V and 0 from J, leaving 4 bases between them. Germline-derived CDR1 and CDR2 are SGHNT and YYREEE (reference sequence). The receptor's source is a woman aged 18-35 years who had recovered from COVID-19. The chain uses TRBV5-4 and TRBJ2-7; D not certain. Sequencing input: peripheral blood. CDR3 amino acids: CASSLAGSYEQYF. CDR3 nucleotide sequence: TGTGCCAGCAGCTTGGCGGGCTCCTACGAGCAGTACTTC.